The 3 T cell receptor beta chains below were found in one sample sequenced in a study of T-cell reconstitution after alpha-beta-depleted transplantation in children. Molecular barcoding with unique molecular identifiers was used for the TCRbeta library. MiXCR, applied by TCRdb to the PCR reads, yields one record per CDR3 protein. The sample has about 980,000 distinct CDR3 sequences; 25% to 30% are singletons. Specimen: PBMCs, mostly from graft donor cells, collected 360 days after TCRalphabeta/CD19-depleted stem cell transplant. Source of these receptors: a boy in the first two years of life who had a stem cell transplant for SCID, so the T cells may come from the graft donor.

The rearrangement links TRBV29-1 to TRBJ1-1, with a weak D call TRBD1 (5 bases). Germline values: CDR1 SQVTM, CDR2 ANQGSEA. Trimming removed 4 bases at V and 7 bases at J, with 13 bases between. The CDR3 totals 12 residues. The CDR3 protein is CSVGRAGGEAFF. For the CDR3, the DNA is TGCAGCGTTGGTCGGGCTGGGGGTGAAGCTTTCTTT.

The chain recombines TRBV7-3 with TRBJ2-1; D call uncertain. The V end was cut by 2 bases, the J end by 6 bases, with 11 bases between. CDR1 is SGHTA, CDR2 FQGTGA, per germline. The CDR3 is made up of 14 amino acids. CDR3 region: CASSLFRQPNEQFF. CDR3 nucleotides: TGTGCCAGCAGCTTATTTAGGCAGCCCAATGAGCAGTTCTTC.

V and J are TRBV27 and TRBJ2-5; 10 bases are shared with TRBD2. The junction had 5 bases not matched to a gene; V was cut back by 4 bases and J by 3 bases. Germline V lookup: CDR1 MNHEY, CDR2 SMNVEV (reference sequence). There are 15 residues in the CDR3. The CDR3 is CASSWASGGKETQYF. In DNA, the CDR3 is TGTGCCAGCAGTTGGGCTAGCGGGGGTAAAGAGACCCAGTACTTC.